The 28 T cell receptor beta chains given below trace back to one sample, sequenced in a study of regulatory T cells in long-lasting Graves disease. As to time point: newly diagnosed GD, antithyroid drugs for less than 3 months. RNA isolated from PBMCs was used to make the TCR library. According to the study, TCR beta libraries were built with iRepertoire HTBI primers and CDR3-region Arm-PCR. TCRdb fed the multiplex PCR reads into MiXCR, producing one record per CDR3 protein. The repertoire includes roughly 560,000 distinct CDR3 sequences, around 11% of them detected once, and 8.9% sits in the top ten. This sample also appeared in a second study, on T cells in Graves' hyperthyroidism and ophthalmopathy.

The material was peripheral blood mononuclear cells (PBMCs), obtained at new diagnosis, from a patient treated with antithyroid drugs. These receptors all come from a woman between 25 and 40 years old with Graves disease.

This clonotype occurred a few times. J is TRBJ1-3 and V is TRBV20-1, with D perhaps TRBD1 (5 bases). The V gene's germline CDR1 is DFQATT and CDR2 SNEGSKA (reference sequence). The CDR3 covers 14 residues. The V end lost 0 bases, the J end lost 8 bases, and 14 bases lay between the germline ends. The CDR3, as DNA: TGCAGTGCTAGAGATTGGCGCGGGGCTGACACCATATATTTT. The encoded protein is CSARDWRGADTIYF.

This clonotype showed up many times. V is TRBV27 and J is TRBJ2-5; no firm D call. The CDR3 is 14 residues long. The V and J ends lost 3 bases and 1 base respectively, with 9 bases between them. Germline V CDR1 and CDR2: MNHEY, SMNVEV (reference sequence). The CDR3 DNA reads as TGTGCCAGCAGTTTTTCCCAGACCCAAGAGACCCAGTACTTC. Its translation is CASSFSQTQETQYF.

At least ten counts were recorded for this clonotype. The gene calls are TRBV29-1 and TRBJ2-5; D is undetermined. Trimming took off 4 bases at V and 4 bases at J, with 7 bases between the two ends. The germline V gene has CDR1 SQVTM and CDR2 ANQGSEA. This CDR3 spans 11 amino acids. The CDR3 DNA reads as TGCAGCGTTGCCTTGGGAGAGACCCAGTACTTC. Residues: CSVALGETQYF.

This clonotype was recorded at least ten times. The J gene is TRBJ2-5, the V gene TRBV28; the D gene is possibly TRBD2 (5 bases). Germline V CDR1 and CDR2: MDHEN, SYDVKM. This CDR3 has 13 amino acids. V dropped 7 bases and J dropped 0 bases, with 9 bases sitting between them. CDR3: CASMSGYQETQYF. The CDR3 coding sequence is TGTGCCAGCATGAGCGGCTACCAAGAGACCCAGTACTTC.

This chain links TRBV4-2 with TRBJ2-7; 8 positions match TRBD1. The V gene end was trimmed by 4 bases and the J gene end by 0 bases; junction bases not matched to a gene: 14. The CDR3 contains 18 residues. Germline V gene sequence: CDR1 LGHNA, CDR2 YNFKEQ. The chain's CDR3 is CASSRKIVPGQDSYEQYF. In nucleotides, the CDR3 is TGTGCCAGCAGCCGAAAGATTGTTCCGGGACAGGACTCCTACGAGCAGTACTTC.

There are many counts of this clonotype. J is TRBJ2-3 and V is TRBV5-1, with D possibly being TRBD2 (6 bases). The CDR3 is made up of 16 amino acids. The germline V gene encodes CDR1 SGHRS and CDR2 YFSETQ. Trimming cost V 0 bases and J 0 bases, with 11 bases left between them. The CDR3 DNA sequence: TGCGCCAGCAGCTTGGAGGCGGAGGGGAGCACAGATACGCAGTATTTT. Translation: CASSLEAEGSTDTQYF. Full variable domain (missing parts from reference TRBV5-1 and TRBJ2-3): KAGVTQTPRYLIKTRGQQVTLSCSPISGHRSVSWYQQTPGQGLQFLFEYFSETQRNKGNFPGRFSGRQFSNSRSEMNVSTLELGDSALYLCASSLEAEGSTDTQYFGPGTRLTVL.

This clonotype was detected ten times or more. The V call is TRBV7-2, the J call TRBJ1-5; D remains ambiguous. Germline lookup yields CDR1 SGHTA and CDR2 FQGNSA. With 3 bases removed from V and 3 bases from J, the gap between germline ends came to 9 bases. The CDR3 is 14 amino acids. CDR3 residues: CASSFVGFNQPQHF. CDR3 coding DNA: TGTGCCAGCAGCTTTGTGGGTTTCAATCAGCCCCAGCATTTT. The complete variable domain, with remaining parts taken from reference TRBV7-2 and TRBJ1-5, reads GAGVSQSPSNKVTEKGKDVELRCDPISGHTALYWYRQSLGQGLEFLIYFQGNSAPDKSGLPSDRFSAERTGGSVSTLTIQRTQQEDSAVYLCASSFVGFNQPQHFGDGTRLSIL.

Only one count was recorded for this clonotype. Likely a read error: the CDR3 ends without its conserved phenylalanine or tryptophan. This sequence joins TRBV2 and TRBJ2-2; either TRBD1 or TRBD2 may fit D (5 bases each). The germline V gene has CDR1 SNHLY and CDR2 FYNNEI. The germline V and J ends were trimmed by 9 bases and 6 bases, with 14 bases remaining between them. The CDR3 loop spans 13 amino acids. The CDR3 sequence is CASSRVGAGELFL. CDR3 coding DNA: TGTGCCAGTTCCAGGGTCGGGGCCGGGGAGCTGTTTTTA.

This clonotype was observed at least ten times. CDR3 nucleotide sequence: TGTGCCAGCAGTTATTATCGTACGGGTGAGCAGTTCTTC. Encoded protein: CASSYYRTGEQFF. The chain links TRBV12-3 or TRBV12-4 to TRBJ2-1; D is unclear. V was pared by 4 bases and J by 9 bases, with 13 bases between. There are 13 residues in the CDR3.

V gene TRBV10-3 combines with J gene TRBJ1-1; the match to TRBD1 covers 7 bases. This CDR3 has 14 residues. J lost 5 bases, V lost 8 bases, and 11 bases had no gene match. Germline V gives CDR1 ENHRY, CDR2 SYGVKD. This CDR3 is CAIGEGAVQTEAFF. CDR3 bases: TGTGCCATCGGGGAGGGGGCGGTCCAAACTGAAGCTTTCTTT.

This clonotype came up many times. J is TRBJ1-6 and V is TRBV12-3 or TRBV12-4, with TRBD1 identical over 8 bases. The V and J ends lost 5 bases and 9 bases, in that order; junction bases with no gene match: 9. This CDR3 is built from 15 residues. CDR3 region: CASSLIQGGTSPLHF. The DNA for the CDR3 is TGTGCCAGCAGTCTAATACAGGGGGGCACTTCACCCCTCCACTTT.

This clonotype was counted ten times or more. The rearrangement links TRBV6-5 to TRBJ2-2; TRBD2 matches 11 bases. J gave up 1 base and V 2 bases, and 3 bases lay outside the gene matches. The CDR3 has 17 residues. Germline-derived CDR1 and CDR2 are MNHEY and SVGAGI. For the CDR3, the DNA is TGTGCCAGCAGTTACCCCGGGACTAGCGGGAACACCGGGGAGCTGTTTTTT. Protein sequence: CASSYPGTSGNTGELFF.

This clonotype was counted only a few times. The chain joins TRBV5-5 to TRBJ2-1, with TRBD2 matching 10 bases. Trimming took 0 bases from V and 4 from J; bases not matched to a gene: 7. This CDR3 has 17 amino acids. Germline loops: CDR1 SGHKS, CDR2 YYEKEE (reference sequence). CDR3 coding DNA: TGTGCCAGCAGCTTGGTTGGTAGCGGGAGGAATTACAATGAGCAGTTCTTC. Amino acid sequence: CASSLVGSGRNYNEQFF. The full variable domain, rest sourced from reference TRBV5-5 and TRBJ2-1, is DAGVTQSPTHLIKTRGQQVTLRCSPISGHKSVSWYQQVLGQGPQFIFQYYEKEERGRGNFPDRFSARQFPNYSSELNVNALLLGDSALYLCASSLVGSGRNYNEQFFGPGTRLTVL.

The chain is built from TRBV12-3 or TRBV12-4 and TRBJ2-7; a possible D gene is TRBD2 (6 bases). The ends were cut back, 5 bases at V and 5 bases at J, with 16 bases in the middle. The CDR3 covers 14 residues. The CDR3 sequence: CASSRDWKGNEQYF. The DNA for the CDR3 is TGTGCCAGCAGTCGGGACTGGAAAGGAAACGAGCAGTACTTC.

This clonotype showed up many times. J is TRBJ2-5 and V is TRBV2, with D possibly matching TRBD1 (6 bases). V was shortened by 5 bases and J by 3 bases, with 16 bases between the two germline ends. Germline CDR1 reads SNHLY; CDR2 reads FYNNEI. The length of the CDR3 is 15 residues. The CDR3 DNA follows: TGTGCCAGCAGTCCCAACAGGGTTCTAGAAGAGACCCAGTACTTC. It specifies CASSPNRVLEETQYF.

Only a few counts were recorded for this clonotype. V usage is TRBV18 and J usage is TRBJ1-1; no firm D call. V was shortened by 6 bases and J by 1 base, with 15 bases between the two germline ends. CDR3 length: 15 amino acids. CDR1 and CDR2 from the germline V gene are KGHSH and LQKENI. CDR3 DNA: TGTGCCAGCTCCCCGGTTGAGGGCGCGAACACTGAAGCTTTCTTT. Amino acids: CASSPVEGANTEAFF.

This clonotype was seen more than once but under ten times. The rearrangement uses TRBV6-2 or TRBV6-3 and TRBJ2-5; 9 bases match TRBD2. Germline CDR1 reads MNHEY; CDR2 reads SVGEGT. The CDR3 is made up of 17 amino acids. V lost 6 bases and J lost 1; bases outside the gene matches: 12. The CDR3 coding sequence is TGTGCCAGCAGCGAGAGGCGTAGCGGGAGATCCCAAGAGACCCAGTACTTC. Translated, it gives CASSERRSGRSQETQYF.

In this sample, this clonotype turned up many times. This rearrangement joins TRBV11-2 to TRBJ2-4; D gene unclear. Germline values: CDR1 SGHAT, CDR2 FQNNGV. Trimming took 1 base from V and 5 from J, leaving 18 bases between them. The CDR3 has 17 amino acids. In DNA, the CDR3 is TGTGCCAGCAGCTTAGTCGTCAGGAGTCGTGGGGAAAACATTCAGTACTTC. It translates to CASSLVVRSRGENIQYF.

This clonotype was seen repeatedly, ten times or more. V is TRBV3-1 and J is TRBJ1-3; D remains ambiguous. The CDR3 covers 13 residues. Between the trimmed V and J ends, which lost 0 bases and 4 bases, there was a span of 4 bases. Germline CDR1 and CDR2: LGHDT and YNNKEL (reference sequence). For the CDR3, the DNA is TGTGCCAGCAGCCAAGACATCGGAAACACCATATATTTT. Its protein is CASSQDIGNTIYF.

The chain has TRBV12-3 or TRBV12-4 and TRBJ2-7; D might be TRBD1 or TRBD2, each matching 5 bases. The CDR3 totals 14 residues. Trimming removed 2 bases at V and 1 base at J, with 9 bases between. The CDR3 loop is CASSLRGESYEQYF. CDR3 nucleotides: TGTGCCAGCAGTTTAAGAGGGGAATCCTACGAGCAGTACTTC.

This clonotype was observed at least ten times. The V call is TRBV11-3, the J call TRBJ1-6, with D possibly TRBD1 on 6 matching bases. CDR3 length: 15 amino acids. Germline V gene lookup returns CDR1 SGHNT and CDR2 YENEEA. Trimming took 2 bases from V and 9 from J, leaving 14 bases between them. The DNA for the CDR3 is TGTGCCAGCAGCTTACGGGGGCCCCTCGGTTCACCCCTCCACTTT. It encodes CASSLRGPLGSPLHF.

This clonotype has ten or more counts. In nucleotides, the CDR3 is TGTGCCAGCAGCTTCTTTACTAGCATTAACACAGATACGCAGTATTTT. Translated: CASSFFTSINTDTQYF. The J gene is TRBJ2-3, the V gene TRBV11-2, with D tentatively TRBD2 (6 bases). Trimming stripped 3 bases from V and 2 bases from J, with 15 bases between. The CDR3 contains 16 residues. Germline lookup yields CDR1 SGHAT and CDR2 FQNNGV.

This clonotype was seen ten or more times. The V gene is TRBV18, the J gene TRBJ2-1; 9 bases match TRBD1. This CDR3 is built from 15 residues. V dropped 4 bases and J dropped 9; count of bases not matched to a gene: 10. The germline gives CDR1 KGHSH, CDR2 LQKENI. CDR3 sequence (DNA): TGTGCCAGCTCACTCCGACAGGGGGATTCGAGTGAGCAGTTCTTC. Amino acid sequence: CASSLRQGDSSEQFF.

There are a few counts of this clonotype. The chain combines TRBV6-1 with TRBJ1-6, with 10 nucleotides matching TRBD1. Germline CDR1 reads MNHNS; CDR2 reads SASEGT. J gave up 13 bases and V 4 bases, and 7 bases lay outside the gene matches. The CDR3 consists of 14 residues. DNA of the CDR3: TGTGCCAGCAGTGTCGGGACAGGGGTTTATCCCCTCCACTTT. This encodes CASSVGTGVYPLHF.

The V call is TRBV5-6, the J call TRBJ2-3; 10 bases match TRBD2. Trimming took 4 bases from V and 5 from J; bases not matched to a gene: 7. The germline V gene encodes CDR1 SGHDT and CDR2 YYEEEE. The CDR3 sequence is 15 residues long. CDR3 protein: CASSPLAGVGDTQYF. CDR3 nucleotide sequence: TGTGCCAGCAGCCCTCTAGCGGGAGTTGGAGATACGCAGTATTTT.

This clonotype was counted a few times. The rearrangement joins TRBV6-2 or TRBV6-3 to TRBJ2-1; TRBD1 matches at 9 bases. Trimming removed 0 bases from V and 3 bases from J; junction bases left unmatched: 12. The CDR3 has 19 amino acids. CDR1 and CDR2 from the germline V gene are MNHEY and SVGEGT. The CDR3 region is CASSYSRDRGFSLYNEQFF. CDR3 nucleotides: TGTGCCAGCAGTTACTCGAGAGACAGGGGGTTCAGTCTCTACAATGAGCAGTTCTTC.

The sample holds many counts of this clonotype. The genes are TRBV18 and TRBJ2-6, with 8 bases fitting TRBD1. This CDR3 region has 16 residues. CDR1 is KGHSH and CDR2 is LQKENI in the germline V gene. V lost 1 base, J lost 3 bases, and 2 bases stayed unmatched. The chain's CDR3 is CASSPRGTGGANVLTF. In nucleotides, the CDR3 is TGTGCCAGCTCACCACGTGGGACAGGTGGGGCCAACGTCCTGACTTTC.

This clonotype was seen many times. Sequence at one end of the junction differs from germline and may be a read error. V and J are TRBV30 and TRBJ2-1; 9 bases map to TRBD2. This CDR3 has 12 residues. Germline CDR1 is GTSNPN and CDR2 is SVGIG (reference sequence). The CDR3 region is CAWRLAGFRWVF. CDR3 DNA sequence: TGTGCCTGGAGGCTAGCGGGATTTCGTTGGGTCTTC.